A selection of T cell receptor beta chains follows, all from one sample in a study of pediatric ulcerative colitis. Data came from immunoSEQ multiplex PCR; TCRdb stores just in-frame clones and leaves some out. The data hold over 20,000 clones, with approximately 74% observed a single time. The sample taken for sequencing was gut tissue. The receptors were gathered from a boy between 5 and 17 years old with severe ulcerative colitis. Each CDR3 is given with its conserved first and last residue. The order of the fields is J gene, V gene, CDR3 protein.

TRBJ1-5 | TRBV10-3 | CAISSGDNNQPQHF
TRBJ1-4 | TRBV9 | CASSQTGNLNEKLFF
TRBJ1-1 | TRBV11-1 | CASSLAGGDTEAFF
TRBJ2-5 | TRBV2 | CASRNDLGTQYF
TRBJ2-1 | TRBV10-3 | CAISESRASGDSNEQFF
TRBJ1-3 | TRBV27 | CASSGGGQGNTIYF
TRBJ1-4 | TRBV21-1 | CASSVVLNEKLFF
TRBJ1-2 | TRBV6-1 | CASSEATRGGYTF
TRBJ2-2 | TRBV7-6 | CASRYGTGPQVDGELFF
TRBJ1-6 | TRBV30 | CAWSVLWGSVSSPLHF
TRBJ2-5 | TRBV12-5 | CASGFSGWGETQYF
TRBJ2-7 | TRBV6-5 | CASSPGSYEQYF
TRBJ1-3 | TRBV2 | CASSVGASGNTIYF
TRBJ1-5 | TRBV19 | CASRSMDRGRSYSNQPQHF
TRBJ2-5 | TRBV18 | CASSRGQVEETQYF
TRBJ1-4 | TRBV4-3 | CASSRTGQGWEKLFF
TRBJ1-2 | TRBV27 | CASAPGQKINYGYTF
TRBJ1-1 | TRBV30 | CAWTYGTGRAAFF
TRBJ1-2 | TRBV10-1 | CASSEGTGYGYTF
TRBJ2-7 | TRBV7-7 | CASSPVGRTYEQYF
TRBJ1-2 | TRBV5-1 | CASSSGTGAYWGYTF
TRBJ1-1 | TRBV29-1 | CSVELQNRETEAFF
TRBJ1-1 | TRBV18 | CASSSTSPEAFF
TRBJ2-7 | TRBV10-1 | CASARTLSYEQYF
TRBJ1-1 | TRBV27 | CASSNGDRTSEAFF
TRBJ1-6 | TRBV2 | CATRGQVNSPLHF
TRBJ1-2 | TRBV5-6 | CASSLEPWGNYGYTF
TRBJ1-6 | TRBV30 | CAWSSMGQGGSPLHF
TRBJ1-3 | TRBV4-3 | CASSQDLPRDTIYF
TRBJ2-6 | TRBV4-2 | CASSHSGGTSGANVLTF
TRBJ1-4 | TRBV4-1 | CASSLNRGPTNEKLFF
TRBJ1-2 | TRBV7-2 | CASSLEARYGYTF
TRBJ1-2 | TRBV30 | CATGPGGNYGYTF
TRBJ1-5 | TRBV6-5 | CASSSNVGGQPQHF
TRBJ2-1 | TRBV27 | CASSLSGFNEQFF
TRBJ2-1 | TRBV7-7 | CASSLDGKREQFF
TRBJ2-7 | TRBV15 | CATSSERYEQYF
TRBJ2-3 | TRBV30 | CAWSVGRGPHLDTQYF
TRBJ2-2 | TRBV6-1 | CASSEFTGHGTGELFF
TRBJ1-2 | TRBV6-1 | CASTGGANYGYTF
TRBJ1-2 | TRBV12-5 | CASGPPGGLDYYGYTF
TRBJ2-7 | TRBV18 | CASSPRASGSSYEQYF
TRBJ2-5 | TRBV7-2 | CASSLTNWKETQYF
TRBJ1-2 | TRBV30 | CAWSAPGGSYGYTF
TRBJ1-6 | TRBV2 | CASSEQGVGSPLHF
TRBJ1-1 | TRBV6-5 | CASGRNTEAFF
TRBJ2-7 | TRBV30 | CAWSRTGEWDEQYF
TRBJ1-1 | TRBV30 | CAWVPVNTEAFF
TRBJ1-2 | TRBV19 | CASSIKQHYGYTF
TRBJ2-3 | TRBV7-3 | CASSLLGLAGGPDTQYF